Below, 30 T cell receptor beta chains from the same sample are listed, as sequenced in a study of blood T cells in healthy people across ages. Then a second PCR, running about 6 to 12 cycles, was carried out with a sample-barcoded 5' primer and a J-beta primer mix. TCRdb itself ran the 5' RACE reads through MiXCR, one entry per CDR3 protein. This sample has over 600,000 distinct CDR3 sequences, with under 25% found just once. Sequenced sample: blood. These receptors came from a man in his sixties or seventies in good health.

This rearrangement joins TRBV4-1 to TRBJ2-1; the match to TRBD2 covers 14 bases. Germline values: CDR1 MGHRA, CDR2 YSYEKL. This CDR3 has 17 residues. Trimming removed 4 bases from V and 4 bases from J; junction bases left unmatched: 6. CDR3 nucleotides: TGCGCCAGCAGCCGGGGGACTAGCGGGAGTGGGTACAATGAGCAGTTCTTC. Residues: CASSRGTSGSGYNEQFF.

The chain couples TRBV19 to TRBJ2-1; 8 bases match TRBD1. The CDR3 contains 13 residues. The germline gives CDR1 LNHDA, CDR2 SQIVND (reference sequence). Trimming removed 3 bases from V and 7 bases from J; junction bases left unmatched: 2. DNA for the CDR3: TGTGCCAGTAGTATTAGGACAGGGAATGAGCAGTTCTTC. Encoded protein: CASSIRTGNEQFF.

The V call is TRBV7-9, the J call TRBJ2-3; 10 positions agree with TRBD2. Germline trimming cut 5 bases from V and 1 base from J; bases unmatched to any gene: 6. Germline CDR1 and CDR2: SEHNR and FQNEAQ (reference sequence). The length of the CDR3 is 16 residues. CDR3 in amino acids: CASSRSGTSGTDTQYF. In DNA, the CDR3 is TGTGCCAGCAGCCGTTCCGGGACTAGCGGCACAGATACGCAGTATTTT.

This clonotype turned up a few times. The V gene is TRBV20-1, the J gene TRBJ2-3, with 8 bases lining up with TRBD2. CDR3 size: 17 residues. With V trimmed by 3 bases and J by 2 bases, 13 bases remained unmatched. Looked up from germline, CDR1 is DFQATT and CDR2 is SNEGSKA (reference sequence). The CDR3 loop reads CSASMAGGPLPTDTQYF. CDR3 nucleotide sequence: TGCAGTGCTAGTATGGCGGGAGGTCCCCTCCCCACAGATACGCAGTATTTT.

This clonotype was seen a handful of times. This rearrangement joins TRBV21-1 to TRBJ2-3. TRBV21-1 has pseudogene status. The CDR3 covers 16 residues. The CDR3 loop is CASRPPFGVCTDTQYF. The DNA of the CDR3 is TGTGCCAGCAGGCCACCCTTTGGGGTTTGCACAGATACGCAGTATTTT.

V and J are TRBV10-3 and TRBJ2-5; D may be TRBD2 (7 bases). CDR1 is ENHRY and CDR2 is SYGVKD in the germline V gene. V lost 4 bases, J lost 4 bases, and 19 bases lay in between. CDR3 length: 16 residues. CDR3 coding DNA: TGTGCCATCAGTGCATCCGAGGGGGGGCGGGGAGAGACCCAGTACTTC. The encoded protein is CAISASEGGRGETQYF.

The sample holds a few counts of this clonotype. The rearrangement joins TRBV6-2 or TRBV6-3 to TRBJ1-1; D gene ambiguous. V was shortened by 0 bases and J by 7 bases, with 6 bases between the two germline ends. Germline V gene sequence: CDR1 MNHEY, CDR2 SVGEGT. The CDR3 contains 12 residues. CDR3 in DNA: TGTGCCAGCAGTTACTCAGCCGGTGAAGCTTTCTTT. It translates to CASSYSAGEAFF.

This chain joins TRBV7-2 and TRBJ2-5; 11 bases map to TRBD1. The CDR3 spans 16 residues. V lost 3 bases to trimming and J lost 2 bases; unmatched junction nucleotides: 5. Germline-derived CDR1 and CDR2 are SGHTA and FQGNSA. Written as DNA, the CDR3 is TGTGCCAGCAGCTTTCGGACAGGGGGCGGACAAGAGACCCAGTACTTC. This codes for CASSFRTGGGQETQYF.

There are a few counts of this clonotype. The chain employs TRBV2 and TRBJ2-5; D might be TRBD1 (6 bases). The J call is in doubt because the DNA end fits TRBJ2-7 better. The CDR3 is 13 amino acids. Looked up from germline, CDR1 is SNHLY and CDR2 is FYNNEI. CDR3 residues: CASSPGQSDEQYF. Here the CDR3 DNA reads TGTGCCAGCAGCCCCGGACAGAGCGACGAGCAGTACTTC.

V gene TRBV20-1 combines with J gene TRBJ2-5; 13 positions agree with TRBD2. V shed 6 bases and J 5 bases; nucleotides not matched to a gene: 9. This CDR3 contains 15 residues. From germline, CDR1 is DFQATT and CDR2 SNEGSKA (reference sequence). The CDR3 DNA sequence: TGCAGTGCCGAGGGACTAGCGGGATTGATTGAGACCCAGTACTTC. It encodes CSAEGLAGLIETQYF.

This clonotype was counted only a few times. J is TRBJ1-1 and V is TRBV19; the D is unclear. Germline lookup yields CDR1 LNHDA and CDR2 SQIVND (reference sequence). There are 11 residues in the CDR3. The germline V and J ends were trimmed by 5 bases and 13 bases, with 14 bases remaining between them. CDR3 sequence (DNA): TGTGCCAGTAGTGAAGACGTGAGGAGTTTCTTT. This translates into CASSEDVRSFF.

This clonotype turned up a few times. The chain carries TRBV29-1 and TRBJ2-5; D perhaps matches TRBD2 (6 bases). Germline values: CDR1 SQVTM, CDR2 ANQGSEA. Between the trimmed V and J ends, which lost 7 bases and 2 bases, there was a span of 11 bases. The CDR3 is 12 amino acids. The chain's CDR3 is CSAGTSQETQYF. The CDR3 DNA is TGCAGCGCGGGGACTTCGCAAGAGACCCAGTACTTC.

V usage is TRBV3-1 and J usage is TRBJ2-2, with 8 bases aligning to TRBD2. Looked up from germline, CDR1 is LGHDT and CDR2 is YNNKEL (reference sequence). The CDR3 runs 16 residues. Trimming at V came to 4 bases and at J to 4 bases, leaving 8 bases not matched to a gene. The CDR3 loop is CASSLPGLVVTGELFF. The CDR3 coding sequence is TGTGCCAGCAGCCTACCGGGACTAGTAGTCACCGGGGAGCTGTTTTTT.

This clonotype was seen a handful of times. The gene calls are TRBV27 and TRBJ1-4; possible D gene TRBD1, 5 bases. The CDR3 length is 13 residues. Looked up from germline, CDR1 is MNHEY and CDR2 is SMNVEV (reference sequence). Trimming shortened V by 8 bases and J by 4 bases, and 11 bases separated the two germline ends. The CDR3 reads CASGGPLNEKLFF. The DNA of the CDR3 is TGTGCCAGCGGGGGACCCCTTAATGAAAAACTGTTTTTT.

This clonotype was observed a single time. CDR3: CSASGTSGSNEQYF. The CDR3 DNA reads as TGCAGTGCTTCGGGGACTAGCGGGAGTAACGAGCAGTACTTC. The V and J genes are TRBV20-1 and TRBJ2-7; 14 bases match TRBD2. Germline CDR1 reads DFQATT; CDR2 reads SNEGSKA (reference sequence). Trimming took 5 bases from V and 5 from J; bases not matched to a gene: 5. CDR3 length: 14 amino acids.

The gene calls are TRBV4-1 and TRBJ2-5; D unclear. Germline CDR1 is MGHRA and CDR2 is YSYEKL. This CDR3 comprises 15 residues. V was shortened by 0 bases and J by 0 bases, with 8 bases between the two germline ends. CDR3 bases: TGCGCCAGCAGCCAAGAAGGTCATTACCAAGAGACCCAGTACTTC. Protein product: CASSQEGHYQETQYF.

This clonotype was counted only a few times. The genes are TRBV5-1 and TRBJ2-1; tentatively, D is TRBD1 (6 bases). The J call is in doubt because the DNA end fits TRBJ2-5 better. Looked up from germline, CDR1 is SGHRS and CDR2 is YFSETQ. The CDR3 contains 15 residues. CDR3: CASRARQANKETQYF. The CDR3, as DNA: TGCGCCAGCAGAGCAAGACAGGCTAACAAAGAGACCCAGTACTTC.

The chain links TRBV15 to TRBJ2-3; D gene ambiguous. The CDR3 runs to 13 residues. Trimming left V 0 bases short and J 5 bases short, with 6 bases between. Germline V lookup: CDR1 LNHNV, CDR2 YYDKDF (reference sequence). The DNA of the CDR3 is TGTGCCACCAGCAGAGATCATCTAGATACGCAGTATTTT. It codes for CATSRDHLDTQYF.

The chain uses TRBV6-5 and TRBJ2-5; D is perhaps TRBD1 or TRBD2 (5 bases each). In germline, CDR1 is MNHEY, CDR2 SVGAGI. V shed 6 bases and J shed 3 bases, with 17 bases lying between them. This CDR3 contains 15 residues. Here the CDR3 DNA reads TGTGCCAGCAGCTCACCTGGGGGATTGAAAGAGACCCAGTACTTC. Translated: CASSSPGGLKETQYF.

This clonotype was picked up many times. The chain combines TRBV6-2 or TRBV6-3 with TRBJ2-7, with D hard to call. Germline CDR1 is MNHEY and CDR2 is SVGEGT. Trimming shortened V by 2 bases and J by 7 bases, and 12 bases separated the two germline ends. The CDR3 is 13 residues long. The CDR3 DNA is TGTGCCAGCAGTTACCCCGGGCTGCCTGAGCAGTACTTC. This codes for CASSYPGLPEQYF.

This clonotype has more than one count but fewer than ten. The chain links TRBV6-5 to TRBJ1-1; the D is unclear. The ends were cut back, 7 bases at V and 4 bases at J, with 19 bases in the middle. This CDR3 is 15 amino acids long. Germline CDR1 is MNHEY and CDR2 is SVGAGI. The CDR3 DNA reads TGTGCCAGCACCGTGGTCGGCTTTAAGATCACTGAAGCTTTCTTT. Its translation is CASTVVGFKITEAFF.

The count of this clonotype is one. The chain employs TRBV4-1 and TRBJ1-4, with D unresolved. The CDR3 has 15 residues. Looked up from germline, CDR1 is MGHRA and CDR2 is YSYEKL. V shed 0 bases and J shed 3 bases, with 8 bases lying between them. For the CDR3, the DNA is TGCGCCAGCAGCCAAGATATATTTCCTAATGAAAAACTGTTTTTT. Protein product: CASSQDIFPNEKLFF.

V and J are TRBV7-2 and TRBJ2-7; 10 bases agree with TRBD2. The V segment lost 1 base and the J segment 7 bases; nucleotides outside the gene matches: 1. The germline CDR1 and CDR2 sequences are SGHTA and FQGNSA. CDR3 length: 13 residues. DNA of the CDR3: TGTGCCAGCAGCTTAGGGACTAGCGGAGAGCAGTACTTC. Its protein is CASSLGTSGEQYF.

This clonotype has at least ten counts. This sequence joins TRBV9 and TRBJ2-3; D is possibly TRBD2 (6 bases). V lost 4 bases and J 0 bases, leaving 12 bases between the germline ends. The CDR3 covers 15 residues. CDR1 and CDR2 (germline): SGDLS, YYNGEE. CDR3 region: CASSYLAVSTDTQYF. In DNA form, the CDR3 reads TGTGCCAGCAGCTACTTAGCGGTGAGCACAGATACGCAGTATTTT.

The V and J genes are TRBV5-5 and TRBJ2-5; D remains unclear. Judging by the DNA end, TRBJ2-7 fits better; the J call may be wrong. CDR1 and CDR2 (germline): SGHKS, YYEKEE (reference sequence). This CDR3 has 15 amino acids. CDR3: CASSLEGFPSYEQYF. CDR3 sequence (DNA): TGTGCCAGCAGCTTGGAGGGCTTTCCCTCCTACGAGCAGTACTTC.

V and J are TRBV10-2 and TRBJ2-7, with D possibly being TRBD2 (5 bases). V shed 1 base and J shed 1 base, with 5 bases lying between them. This CDR3 has 13 amino acids. The germline gives CDR1 WSHSY, CDR2 SAAADI. The CDR3 coding sequence is TGCGCCAGCAGTGAGTTAGCGTCCTACGAGCAGTACTTC. Amino acid sequence: CASSELASYEQYF.

This clonotype was seen only a few times. The chain links TRBV7-9 to TRBJ1-1, with D tentatively TRBD1 (5 bases). Germline V gene lookup returns CDR1 SEHNR and CDR2 FQNEAQ (reference sequence). This CDR3 has 14 amino acids. Trimming stripped 5 bases from V and 5 bases from J, with 15 bases between. CDR3 sequence reads: CASSRRDRGTEAFF. CDR3 nucleotides: TGTGCCAGCAGCCGAAGGGACCGAGGGACTGAAGCTTTCTTT.

The rearrangement joins TRBV2 to TRBJ2-5; a possible D gene is TRBD2 (5 bases). Looked up from germline, CDR1 is SNHLY and CDR2 is FYNNEI. Trimming left V 6 bases short and J 0 bases short, with 5 bases between. The length of the CDR3 is 12 residues. CDR3 protein: CASSGDQETQYF. The CDR3 bases are TGTGCCAGCAGCGGGGACCAAGAGACCCAGTACTTC.

V and J are TRBV28 and TRBJ2-7; 8 nucleotides line up with TRBD2. The J call may be wrong; the DNA end is better matched by TRBJ2-1. Per germline, CDR1 MDHEN and CDR2 SYDVKM. The CDR3 runs to 15 residues. DNA of the CDR3: TGTGCCAGCAGTTATCCAAACAGCGGGAGCAATGAGCAGTTCTTC. Amino acids: CASSYPNSGSNEQFF.

This clonotype has ten or more counts. The chain is built from TRBV7-2 and TRBJ1-4, with TRBD1 matching 7 bases. This CDR3 has 16 residues. V was clipped by 5 bases and J by 0 bases; unmatched bases: 6. Looked up from germline, CDR1 is SGHTA and CDR2 is FQGNSA. CDR3 bases: TGTGCCAGCAGCATGGACAGGTTTGCAACTAATGAAAAACTGTTTTTT. Amino acid sequence: CASSMDRFATNEKLFF. The variable domain in full, completed from reference TRBV7-2 and TRBJ1-4, reads GAGVSQSPSNKVTEKGKDVELRCDPISGHTALYWYRQSLGQGLEFLIYFQGNSAPDKSGLPSDRFSAERTGGSVSTLTIQRTQQEDSAVYLCASSMDRFATNEKLFFGSGTQLSVL.